This T cell receptor beta chain is from a study of T cells in Graves' hyperthyroidism and ophthalmopathy. Amplified TCR beta CDR3 regions derived from RNA transcripts. The TCR CDR3 was amplified in a first-round RT-PCR using the HTBI primer set. One entry per CDR3 protein, called by TCRdb with MiXCR from the multiplex PCR reads. The sample includes around 520,000 distinct CDR3 sequences, roughly 15% of them seen just once. V was shortened by 0 bases and J by 2 bases, with 9 bases between the two germline ends. The CDR3 covers 14 residues. Germline V gives CDR1 SGDLS, CDR2 YYNGEE. This clonotype was seen more than once but under ten times.

This rearrangement joins TRBV9 to TRBJ2-7; D is ambiguous. The sequencing sample was made of blood. The source is a woman aged 40 to 49 with Graves' hyperthyroidism. CDR3 amino acids: CASSVGDPTYEQYF. The CDR3 nucleotides are TGTGCCAGCAGCGTAGGAGACCCAACCTACGAGCAGTACTTC.